A single sample gave rise to the 8 T cell receptor beta chains below, sequenced in a study of OX40 agonist ivuxolimab in advanced cancers. The table came from immunoSEQ multiplex PCR; TCRdb's copy has only in-frame clones and leaves some out. The table records 75,000 to 100,000 clones, under 95% of them present only once. The sequenced sample was CD4+ or CD8+ T cells sorted from blood, obtained in a trial of the OX40 agonist ivuxolimab. The origin of the receptors is an adult with an advanced solid tumor such as melanoma, head and neck, liver or kidney cancer.

V and J are TRBV5-5 and TRBJ2-7, with D perhaps matching TRBD1 (6 bases). CDR1 SGHKS and CDR2 YYEKEE come from the germline V gene (reference sequence). The CDR3 is made up of 17 amino acids. Trimming pared 2 bases from V and 0 bases from J, leaving 18 bases between. CDR3 protein: CASSFRQARALSYEQYF. CDR3 DNA sequence: TGTGCCAGCAGCTTCAGACAGGCGCGGGCCCTCTCCTACGAGCAGTACTTC.

This chain connects TRBV7-9 to TRBJ2-6, with D unresolved. The CDR3 consists of 15 residues. Germline V lookup: CDR1 SEHNR, CDR2 FQNEAQ (reference sequence). V lost 6 bases and J lost 0, with 9 bases in between. For the CDR3, the DNA is TGTGCCAGCAGGGGGAAAAGCTCTGGGGCCAACGTCCTGACTTTC. It encodes CASRGKSSGANVLTF.

In this sample, this clone turned up once. The chain is built from TRBV6-5 and TRBJ1-2; D ambiguous. Trimming cost V 2 bases and J 6 bases, with 7 bases left between them. CDR1 MNHEY and CDR2 SVGAGI come from the germline V gene. The CDR3 loop spans 12 amino acids. The CDR3 sequence is CASSYGGNGYTF. CDR3 in DNA: TGTGCCAGCAGTTACGGTGGGAATGGCTACACCTTC.

This clone was detected once. V gene TRBV6-4 combines with J gene TRBJ2-7, with 7 bases identical to TRBD2. The CDR3 has 13 residues. Germline CDR1 MRHNA, CDR2 SNTAGT. Trimming at V came to 8 bases and at J to 7 bases, leaving 11 bases not matched to a gene. For the CDR3, the DNA is TGTGCCAGCGCCAGGGACTACACGGGGGAGCAGTACTTC. This sequence encodes CASARDYTGEQYF.

The rearrangement uses TRBV9 and TRBJ2-2; 8 bases align to TRBD1. V was clipped by 3 bases and J by 6 bases; unmatched bases: 13. The CDR3 totals 17 residues. The V gene's germline CDR1 is SGDLS and CDR2 YYNGEE. The CDR3 DNA reads as TGTGCCAGCAGCGACCCGTATCATCAGGGGGCGCCCGGGGAGCTGTTTTTT. Amino acids: CASSDPYHQGAPGELFF. Using reference TRBV9 and TRBJ2-2 for the parts outside the CDR3, the full variable domain is DSGVTQTPKHLITATGQRVTLRCSPRSGDLSVYWYQQSLDQGLQFLIQYYNGEERAKGNILERFSAQQFPDLHSELNLSSLELGDSALYFCASSDPYHQGAPGELFFGEGSRLTVL.

The chain combines TRBV10-3 with TRBJ2-7; 14 positions match TRBD2. V lost 2 bases to trimming and J lost 0 bases; unmatched junction nucleotides: 12. Looked up from germline, CDR1 is ENHRY and CDR2 is SYGVKD. This CDR3 spans 20 amino acids. The CDR3 DNA is TGTGCCATCAGTGAGCCGGGACTAGCGGGAGAGAGGGAAACCTCCTACGAGCAGTACTTC. Translating it yields CAISEPGLAGERETSYEQYF.

The V call is TRBV11-2, the J call TRBJ2-1; 7 bases agree with TRBD2. Germline V CDR1 and CDR2: SGHAT, FQNNGV. The CDR3 has 14 amino acids. The ends lost 5 bases at V and 4 bases at J; junction bases unmatched: 5. CDR3 residues: CASSPGGLYNEQFF. The CDR3 DNA follows: TGTGCCAGCAGCCCGGGAGGACTGTACAATGAGCAGTTCTTC.

This chain connects TRBV11-2 to TRBJ2-5; D gene unclear. The CDR3 consists of 14 residues. Trimming removed 4 bases at V and 2 bases at J, with 11 bases between. Germline lookup yields CDR1 SGHAT and CDR2 FQNNGV. DNA of the CDR3: TGTGCCAGCAGCTCCCCTCCTGATCAAGAGACCCAGTACTTC. This codes for CASSSPPDQETQYF.